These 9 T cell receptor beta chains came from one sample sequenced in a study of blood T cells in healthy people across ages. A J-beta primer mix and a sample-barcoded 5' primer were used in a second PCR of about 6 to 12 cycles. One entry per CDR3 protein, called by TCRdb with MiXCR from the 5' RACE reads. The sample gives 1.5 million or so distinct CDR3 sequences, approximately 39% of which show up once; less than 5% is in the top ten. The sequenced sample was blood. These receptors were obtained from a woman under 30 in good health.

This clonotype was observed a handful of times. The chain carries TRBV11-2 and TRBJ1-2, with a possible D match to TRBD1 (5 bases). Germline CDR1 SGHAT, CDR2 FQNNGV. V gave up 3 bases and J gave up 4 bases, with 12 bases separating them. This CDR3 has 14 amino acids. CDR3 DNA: TGTGCCAGCAGCTTTGGGGGGACCACCTATGGCTACACCTTC. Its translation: CASSFGGTTYGYTF.

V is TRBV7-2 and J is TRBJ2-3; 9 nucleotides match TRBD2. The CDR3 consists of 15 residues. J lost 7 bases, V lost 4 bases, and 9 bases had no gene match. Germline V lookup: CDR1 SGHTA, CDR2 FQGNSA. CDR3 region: CASSSRVAGAYTQYF. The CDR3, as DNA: TGTGCCAGCAGCTCCCGGGTAGCGGGGGCATATACGCAGTATTTT.

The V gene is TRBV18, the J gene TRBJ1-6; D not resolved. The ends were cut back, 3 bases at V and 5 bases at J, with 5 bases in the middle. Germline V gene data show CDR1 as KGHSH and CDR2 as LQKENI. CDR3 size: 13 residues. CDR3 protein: CASSPRHNSPLHF. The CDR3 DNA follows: TGTGCCAGCTCACCGAGACATAATTCACCCCTCCACTTT.

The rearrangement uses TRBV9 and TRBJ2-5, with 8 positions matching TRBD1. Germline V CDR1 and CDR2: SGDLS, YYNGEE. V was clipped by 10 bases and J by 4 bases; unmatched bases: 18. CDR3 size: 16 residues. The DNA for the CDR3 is TGTGCCTTAAAGGTCCCTCTCAGGGGGCGAGGAGAGACCCAGTACTTC. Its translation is CALKVPLRGRGETQYF. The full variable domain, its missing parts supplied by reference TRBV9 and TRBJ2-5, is DSGVTQTPKHLITATGQRVTLRCSPRSGDLSVYWYQQSLDQGLQFLIQYYNGEERAKGNILERFSAQQFPDLHSELNLSSLELGDSALYFCALKVPLRGRGETQYFGPGTRLLVL.

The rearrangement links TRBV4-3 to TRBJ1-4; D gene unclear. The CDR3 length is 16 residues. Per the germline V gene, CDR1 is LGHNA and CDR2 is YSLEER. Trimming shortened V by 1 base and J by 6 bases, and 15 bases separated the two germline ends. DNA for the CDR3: TGCGCCAGCAGCCAAGCAAGTGGGGTTACAGATGAAAAACTGTTTTTT. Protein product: CASSQASGVTDEKLFF.

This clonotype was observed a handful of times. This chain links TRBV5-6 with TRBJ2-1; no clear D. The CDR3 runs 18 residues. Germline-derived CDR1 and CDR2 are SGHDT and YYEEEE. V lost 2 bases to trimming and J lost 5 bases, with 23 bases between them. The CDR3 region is CASSLSASRTARNNEQFF. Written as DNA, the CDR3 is TGTGCCAGCAGCTTAAGCGCCTCAAGGACGGCCAGAAACAATGAGCAGTTCTTC.

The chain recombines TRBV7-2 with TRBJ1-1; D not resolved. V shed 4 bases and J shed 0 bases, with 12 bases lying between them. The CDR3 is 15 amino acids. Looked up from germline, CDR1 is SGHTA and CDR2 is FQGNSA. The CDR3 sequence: CASSSQKGLNTEAFF. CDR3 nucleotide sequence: TGTGCCAGCAGCTCTCAAAAGGGATTGAACACTGAAGCTTTCTTT.

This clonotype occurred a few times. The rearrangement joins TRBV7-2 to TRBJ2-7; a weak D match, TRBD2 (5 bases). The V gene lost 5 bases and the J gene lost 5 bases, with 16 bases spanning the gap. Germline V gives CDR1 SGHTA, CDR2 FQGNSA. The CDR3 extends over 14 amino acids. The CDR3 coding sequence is TGTGCCAGCAGCCTAAAACTAGTCCGGGACGAGCAGTACTTC. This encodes CASSLKLVRDEQYF.

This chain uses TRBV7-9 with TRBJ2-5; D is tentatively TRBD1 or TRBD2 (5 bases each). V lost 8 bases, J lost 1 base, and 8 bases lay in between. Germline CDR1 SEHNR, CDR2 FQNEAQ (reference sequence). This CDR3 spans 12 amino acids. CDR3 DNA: TGTGCCAGCGGGGACGGCCAAGAGACCCAGTACTTC. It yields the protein CASGDGQETQYF.